The 15 T cell receptor beta chains below all came from one sample that was sequenced in a study of T cells after yellow fever vaccination. TCRdb analysed the 5' RACE reads with MiXCR anew, one entry per CDR3 protein. The table shows around 140,000 distinct CDR3 sequences, with roughly 8% occurring only once. The starting material was CD4+ T cells sorted from PBMCs, obtained 5 days after the yellow fever booster vaccination. The origin of the receptors is a man aged 30 to 39 who received the YFV17D yellow fever vaccine.

This clonotype was counted ten times or more. The V call is TRBV5-4, the J call TRBJ2-7; weak D call: TRBD2 (6 bases). The CDR3 is 15 residues long. V lost 3 bases and J 1 base, leaving 14 bases between the germline ends. CDR1 SGHNT and CDR2 YYREEE come from the germline V gene (reference sequence). The CDR3 DNA sequence: TGTGCCAGCAGCTCTGGGACTTCCCGATCCTACGAGCAGTACTTC. It codes for CASSSGTSRSYEQYF.

A few counts support this clonotype. The V gene is TRBV27, the J gene TRBJ2-5, with a possible D match to TRBD1 (5 bases). V was clipped by 0 bases and J by 4 bases, with 9 bases between them. CDR1 is MNHEY, CDR2 SMNVEV, per germline (reference sequence). There are 14 residues in the CDR3. The CDR3 nucleotides are TGTGCCAGCAGTTTATCTCAGGGTAGAGAGACCCAGTACTTC. It specifies CASSLSQGRETQYF.

To note about this clonotype: This may be a read error, as it is one base from a much larger clone. The genes are TRBV29-1 and TRBJ2-3; the match to TRBD2 covers 9 bases. This CDR3 has 14 residues. Germline V gene data show CDR1 as SQVTM and CDR2 as ANQGSEA. CDR3 amino acids: CSVGLAASTETQYF. As DNA, the CDR3 is TGCAGCGTTGGACTAGCGGCTAGCACAGAAACGCAGTATTTT.

This clonotype was counted ten times or more. This chain uses TRBV20-1 with TRBJ1-4; D remains ambiguous. The germline V gene has CDR1 DFQATT and CDR2 SNEGSKA (reference sequence). The CDR3 contains 16 residues. Deletions cut 5 bases from V and 0 bases from J, with 16 bases between. Here the CDR3 DNA reads TGCAGTGCTCTCCCCCAGGTGCTAACAACTAATGAAAAACTGTTTTTT. Amino acids: CSALPQVLTTNEKLFF.

This clonotype showed up many times. This rearrangement joins TRBV4-2 to TRBJ2-5; no clear D. Germline lookup yields CDR1 LGHNA and CDR2 YNFKEQ. V gave up 3 bases and J gave up 4 bases, with 18 bases separating them. This CDR3 comprises 16 residues. Written as DNA, the CDR3 is TGTGCCAGCAGCCACAACACGGCTATAGAGTCAGAGACCCAGTACTTC. As protein: CASSHNTAIESETQYF.

This clonotype was recorded at least ten times. This rearrangement joins TRBV12-3 or TRBV12-4 to TRBJ1-5; D remains ambiguous. The CDR3 is made up of 15 amino acids. V lost 5 bases to trimming and J lost 0 bases, with 11 bases between them. The CDR3 protein is CASSPVRTSNQPQHF. The DNA for the CDR3 is TGTGCCAGCAGTCCAGTCCGAACTAGCAATCAGCCCCAGCATTTT.

This clonotype was observed at least ten times. This chain links TRBV29-1 with TRBJ1-1; 9 nucleotides align to TRBD1. Trimming at V came to 7 bases and at J to 5 bases, leaving 5 bases not matched to a gene. The germline V gene has CDR1 SQVTM and CDR2 ANQGSEA. CDR3 length: 12 residues. The CDR3 nucleotides are TGCAGCGAGACGACAGGGGGGACTGAAGCTTTCTTT. Protein: CSETTGGTEAFF. The whole variable domain, filled in from reference TRBV29-1 and TRBJ1-1, reads SAVISQKPSRDICQRGTSLTIQCQVDSQVTMMFWYRQQPGQSLTLIATANQGSEATYESGFVIDKFPISRPNLTFSTLTVSNMSPEDSSIYLCSETTGGTEAFFGQGTRLTVV.

This clonotype was detected ten times or more. The chain links TRBV20-1 to TRBJ2-7; 9 bases are shared with TRBD1. CDR1 and CDR2 from the germline V gene are DFQATT and SNEGSKA (reference sequence). The CDR3 contains 13 residues. Trimming removed 6 bases from V and 2 bases from J; junction bases left unmatched: 5. CDR3 amino acids: CSAFRQGAYEQYF. In DNA, the CDR3 is TGCAGTGCCTTTCGACAGGGGGCCTACGAGCAGTACTTC.

This clonotype appeared a few times. The CDR3 nucleotides are TGTGCCAGCAGCTTATTGGGACAGCCCCAGCATTTT. This encodes CASSLLGQPQHF. The chain links TRBV7-2 to TRBJ1-5; D is unclear. Germline CDR1 reads SGHTA; CDR2 reads FQGNSA. The CDR3 consists of 12 residues. Trimming took off 2 bases at V and 7 bases at J, with 6 bases between the two ends. Drawing the rest from reference TRBV7-2 and TRBJ1-5, the complete variable domain is GAGVSQSPSNKVTEKGKDVELRCDPISGHTALYWYRQSLGQGLEFLIYFQGNSAPDKSGLPSDRFSAERTGGSVSTLTIQRTQQEDSAVYLCASSLLGQPQHFGDGTRLSIL.

This clonotype was detected ten times or more. The rearrangement uses TRBV9 and TRBJ2-1; a possible D gene is TRBD2 (6 bases). CDR1 and CDR2 from the germline V gene are SGDLS and YYNGEE. Trimming shortened V by 3 bases and J by 10 bases, and 14 bases separated the two germline ends. There are 13 residues in the CDR3. The CDR3 reads CASSARGLGEQFF. The CDR3, as DNA: TGTGCCAGCAGCGCCCGGGGACTGGGGGAGCAGTTCTTC.

About this clonotype itself: This could be a read error, since a much larger clone is one nucleotide away. The chain has TRBV6-2 or TRBV6-3 and TRBJ2-5; D remains ambiguous. CDR1 and CDR2 from the germline V gene are MNHEY and SVGEGT. The V end was cut by 4 bases, the J end by 0 bases, with 6 bases between. The length of the CDR3 is 13 residues. The CDR3 DNA is TGTGCCAGCAGTTTCTCCGACCAAGAGACCCAGTACTTC. This sequence encodes CASSFSDQETQYF.

This clonotype has ten or more counts. V and J are TRBV29-1 and TRBJ1-1; no clear D gene. The V gene lost 2 bases and the J gene lost 1 base, with 5 bases spanning the gap. Germline V CDR1 and CDR2: SQVTM, ANQGSEA. The CDR3 has 12 amino acids. The CDR3 spells CSVEFGNTEAFF. The CDR3, as DNA: TGCAGCGTTGAATTTGGGAACACTGAAGCTTTCTTT.

As to this clonotype: A much more abundant neighbour one base away suggests this may be a read error. The chain couples TRBV7-6 to TRBJ2-7, with TRBD2 as a possible D gene (6 bases). The CDR3 spans 14 residues. CDR1 is SGHVS, CDR2 FNYEAQ, per germline. V was shortened by 4 bases and J by 5 bases, with 15 bases between the two germline ends. This CDR3 reads CASSSGLVRNEQYF. In nucleotides, the CDR3 is TGTGCCAGCAGCTCGGGACTCGTTCGGAACGAGCAGTACTTC.

This clonotype was observed at least ten times. V and J are TRBV4-3 and TRBJ2-3; 7 bases match TRBD1. The V gene end was trimmed by 9 bases and the J gene end by 1 base; junction bases not matched to a gene: 7. This CDR3 is built from 14 residues. Germline CDR1 reads LGHNA; CDR2 reads YSLEER. CDR3 DNA sequence: TGCGCCAGTACCGACAGGGATGGCACAGATACGCAGTATTTT. This encodes CASTDRDGTDTQYF.

In this sample, this clonotype turned up many times. This chain connects TRBV18 to TRBJ1-1; D is possibly TRBD1 (6 bases). V gave up 7 bases and J gave up 3 bases, with 12 bases separating them. This CDR3 is 13 amino acids long. Looked up from germline, CDR1 is KGHSH and CDR2 is LQKENI. The CDR3 region is CASWSGADTEAFF. The CDR3 coding sequence is TGTGCCAGCTGGTCGGGGGCAGACACTGAAGCTTTCTTT.